This TCR beta chain was recorded in a study of T cell responses to AZD1222 COVID-19 vaccine (dated by TCRdb to the early 2020s). Regarding the complete study: AZD1222 recipients with second doses at about 4 weeks or about 12 weeks were pooled, because spike-specific TCR depth and breadth did not differ between schedules. TCR sequencing was performed for 230 to 250 trial participants, of whom 200 to 220 were given two doses of AZD1222 and 26 were given two doses of MenACWY control vaccine. Trial participants were enrolled by age into 18-55, 56-69 and 70-plus year subgroups, with approximately 160, 26 and 62 TCR-sequenced participants respectively.

Note on this clone: Its antigen remains undetermined. Per-nucleotide qualities are absent, and no much larger clonotype sits a single base away.

What the research found in general, with its limitations: Conclusions about previously exposed vaccinees were limited because only six or seven AZD1222 recipients were SARS-CoV-2 seropositive at baseline. Most participants were white British and females outnumbered males, and the authors suggested that clonal diversity may have been underestimated. After two AZD1222 doses, spike-specific TCR breadth and depth were significantly higher than at day 0 and than in MenACWY recipients. Epitopes outside the regions mutated in the B.1.351 and B.1.1.7 variants were reportedly recognized by nearly half of the unique spike-specific TCRs. In the small 56-69-year group, the increase in depth fell short of significance, most likely because of low power. No day 14 peak-response samples were available, so repertoires were characterized only after the peak T cell response. CD4 TCRs associated with the vaccine covered the entire spike protein, and the dominant responses were in regions 160-218 and 743-854.

The CDR3 regions of human TCRbeta chains were analyzed by immunosequencing. In the authors' own workflow: TCRs in the repertoires were matched against a reference library of SARS-CoV-2-specific TCRs that had been generated with the MIRA antigen-specificity platform. Breadth meant the fraction of unique TCRs that were SARS-CoV-2-associated, whereas depth meant the fraction of total T cells that were SARS-CoV-2-associated. Using the MIRA data, each spike-specific TCR was assigned both to the spike region to which the TCR was reactive and to a CD4 or CD8 class. Log10-transformed breadth and depth values were compared by one-way ANOVA with Sidak's multiple comparisons tests. Entries here come from immuneACCESS through TCRdb and include only in-frame sequences with V and J called. Some clones fail to appear in such tables; in the studies checked, an unresolved V gene covers under half of the shortfall, and the cause of the remainder is unknown. V and J calls and clone size are given by that table; D and trimming were obtained from the DNA. The sample data list about 140,000 clones, and around 92% of these were observed just once. The top ten hold around 1.5% of the sample.

What this sample's time point label stands for: baseline before first vaccination. Samples from vaccinated people were obtained from the UK trials COV001 and COV002, which included a single-blind randomized controlled phase 2/3 trial of AZD1222 (ChAdOx1 nCoV-19) in healthy adults. For TCRbeta chain sequencing, PBMC samples from trial participants were taken at day 0 and at day 28 after the second dose. The clonotype comes from an adult in good health. The specimen comprised peripheral blood, sampled on day 0 of AZD1222 vaccination.

The sequenced DNA: TGTGCCAGCAGCTTATCCCCGACTAGCGGGAGTTACAATGAGCAGTTCTTC. Translated, this gives CASSLSPTSGSYNEQFF. The chain joins TRBV7-3 to TRBJ2-1, with 12 junctional bases fitting TRBD2. The CDR3 holds 17 amino acids from the cysteine to the phenylalanine. Left in the record is the CDR3 DNA by itself, 51 bases read in frame from the first base. For this chain, trimming is 2 bases at the V end and 4 bases at the J end, and the number of junction bases without a gene match is 6. CDR1 and CDR2 are drawn from the germline V gene: SGHTA, FQGTGA.